The 5 T cell receptor beta chains in this list originate from one sample, sequenced in a study of cytotoxic CD8 clonotypes in ibrutinib-treated CLL. Clones were read by immunoSEQ multiplex PCR, and TCRdb kept only the in-frame ones, dropping some. The table includes around 310,000 clones, roughly 80% detected once. The sample here was PBMCs, taken before ibrutinib treatment. All receptors come from a human donor with chronic lymphocytic leukemia.

The chain is built from TRBV27 and TRBJ1-2; no clear D gene. The V gene's germline CDR1 is MNHEY and CDR2 SMNVEV (reference sequence). V lost 5 bases and J 6 bases, leaving 19 bases between the germline ends. The CDR3 has 15 residues. In DNA form, the CDR3 reads TGTGCCAGCAGTACGATCGGGAAACTTGGCAATGGCTACACCTTC. It specifies CASSTIGKLGNGYTF.

The rearrangement uses TRBV4-2 and TRBJ2-7; 11 nucleotides match TRBD2. The CDR3 covers 15 residues. From germline, CDR1 is LGHNA and CDR2 YNFKEQ. Trimming cost V 4 bases and J 3 bases; bases outside gene matches: 5. The CDR3: CASSRGLAGDYEQYF. The CDR3 bases are TGTGCCAGCAGCCGTGGACTAGCGGGTGACTACGAGCAGTACTTC.

The chain employs TRBV7-2 and TRBJ2-1; the match to TRBD2 covers 7 bases. Germline V gene data show CDR1 as SGHTA and CDR2 as FQGNSA. The CDR3 runs to 14 residues. J lost 9 bases, V lost 3 bases, and 8 bases had no gene match. This CDR3 is CASSLRELAFEQFF. In nucleotides, the CDR3 is TGTGCCAGCAGCTTGAGGGAACTAGCGTTTGAGCAGTTCTTC.

J is TRBJ2-1 and V is TRBV10-3; D uncertain. Germline CDR1 is ENHRY and CDR2 is SYGVKD. V dropped 3 bases and J dropped 2 bases, with 11 bases sitting between them. CDR3 size: 15 residues. CDR3 bases: TGTGCCATCAGTGAAGACCTACCTACCTACAATGAGCAGTTCTTC. This encodes CAISEDLPTYNEQFF.

The rearrangement links TRBV4-3 to TRBJ2-1; no clear D. Germline CDR1 LGHNA, CDR2 YSLEER. The V gene lost 2 bases and the J gene lost 5 bases, with 22 bases spanning the gap. The CDR3 totals 18 residues. The CDR3 DNA is TGCGCCAGCAGCCAAAGGGCGGTGAACAGATGGGTTCACAATGAGCAGTTCTTC. Protein: CASSQRAVNRWVHNEQFF.